Shown below are 13 T cell receptor beta chains from a single sample sequenced in a study of T cell responses to AZD1222 COVID-19 vaccine. Clones were read by immunoSEQ multiplex PCR, and TCRdb kept only the in-frame ones, dropping some. Here the sample spans some 69,000 clones, about four fifths being singletons. The specimen was peripheral blood, collected 28 days after the second AZD1222 dose. Source of these receptors: an adult who received the AZD1222 COVID-19 vaccine.

The J gene is TRBJ2-2, the V gene TRBV12-3 or TRBV12-4; D could derive from TRBD1 or TRBD2 (5 bases each). V dropped 6 bases and J dropped 5 bases, with 10 bases sitting between them. CDR3 length equals 13 residues. As DNA, the CDR3 is TGTGCCAGCAGCTTCGGGGCGACCGGGGAGCTGTTTTTT. Amino acids: CASSFGATGELFF.

The rearrangement links TRBV5-1 to TRBJ1-2; weak D call: TRBD1 (6 bases). There are 14 residues in the CDR3. Germline CDR1 and CDR2: SGHRS and YFSETQ. The V end was cut by 0 bases, the J end by 8 bases, with 14 bases between. CDR3 residues: CASSLALRGEGYTF. Written as DNA, the CDR3 is TGCGCCAGCAGCTTGGCCCTCAGGGGTGAGGGCTACACCTTC.

The genes are TRBV29-1 and TRBJ2-1, with D perhaps TRBD2 (6 bases). The V gene lost 7 bases and the J gene lost 7 bases, with 14 bases spanning the gap. CDR1 and CDR2 (germline): SQVTM, ANQGSEA. The CDR3 has 12 residues. The CDR3, as DNA: TGCAGCGGCCGGGAGAATCTTAATGAGCAGTTCTTC. Translation gives CSGRENLNEQFF.

J is TRBJ2-3 and V is TRBV2; D unclear. There are 12 residues in the CDR3. Trimming took off 4 bases at V and 5 bases at J, with 7 bases between the two ends. From germline, CDR1 is SNHLY and CDR2 FYNNEI. The CDR3 is CASSVLLDTQYF. The CDR3 DNA reads as TGTGCCAGCAGTGTCCTTTTAGATACGCAGTATTTT.

V gene TRBV19 combines with J gene TRBJ1-3; tentatively, D is TRBD1 (6 bases). Trimming stripped 8 bases from V and 9 bases from J, with 14 bases between. This CDR3 has 12 amino acids. The germline CDR1 and CDR2 sequences are LNHDA and SQIVND (reference sequence). The CDR3 loop is CASGTTGSTIYF. The CDR3 DNA reads as TGTGCCAGTGGTACCACAGGGAGCACCATATATTTT.

J is TRBJ1-6 and V is TRBV2; a possible D gene is TRBD1 (5 bases). The germline V gene encodes CDR1 SNHLY and CDR2 FYNNEI. Trimming cost V 7 bases and J 0 bases, with 16 bases left between them. The CDR3 sequence is 17 residues long. CDR3 in DNA: TGTGCCAGCATTTCTCAGGGTCGGGGCTCCTATAATTCACCCCTCCACTTT. As protein: CASISQGRGSYNSPLHF.

The chain recombines TRBV9 with TRBJ2-1, with D unclear. This CDR3 contains 15 residues. V was trimmed by 3 bases and J by 6 bases, leaving 16 bases between them. From germline, CDR1 is SGDLS and CDR2 YYNGEE. The CDR3 nucleotides read TGTGCCAGCAGCGGAGCCCCCACTGGATCCAATGAGCAGTTCTTC. This encodes CASSGAPTGSNEQFF.

The chain uses TRBV5-4 and TRBJ2-7; no firm D call. Trimming stripped 4 bases from V and 3 bases from J, with 5 bases between. This CDR3 region has 11 residues. Germline V gives CDR1 SGHNT, CDR2 YYREEE (reference sequence). CDR3 bases: TGTGCCAGCAGCCGTTACTACGAGCAGTACTTC. It codes for CASSRYYEQYF.

This rearrangement joins TRBV4-1 to TRBJ2-3; D perhaps matches TRBD1 (5 bases). Trimming shortened V by 1 base and J by 6 bases, and 8 bases separated the two germline ends. Looked up from germline, CDR1 is MGHRA and CDR2 is YSYEKL. This CDR3 is 13 amino acids long. This chain's CDR3 is CASSQGAGDTQYF. The CDR3 DNA follows: TGCGCCAGCAGCCAAGGGGCAGGGGATACGCAGTATTTT.

The genes are TRBV25-1 and TRBJ2-7; D tentatively reads TRBD1 or TRBD2 (5 bases each). V lost 4 bases and J lost 4, with 17 bases in between. The CDR3 sequence is 15 residues long. Germline CDR1 MGHDK, CDR2 SYGVNS. The CDR3 here is CASSVPMGVGYEQYF. The CDR3 DNA reads as TGTGCCAGCAGTGTCCCTATGGGGGTGGGATACGAGCAGTACTTC.

The gene calls are TRBV19 and TRBJ2-7, with D tentatively TRBD1 or TRBD2 (5 bases each). CDR1 is LNHDA and CDR2 is SQIVND in the germline V gene (reference sequence). The CDR3 runs to 15 residues. The V end was cut by 2 bases, the J end by 3 bases, with 14 bases between. The CDR3 spells CASSITGFGGYEQYF. The CDR3 region has the DNA TGTGCCAGTAGTATAACCGGGTTTGGGGGCTACGAGCAGTACTTC. The entire variable domain, with the rest obtained from reference TRBV19 and TRBJ2-7, is as follows: DGGITQSPKYLFRKEGQNVTLSCEQNLNHDAMYWYRQDPGQGLRLIYYSQIVNDFQKGDIAEGYSVSREKKESFPLTVTSAQKNPTAFYLCASSITGFGGYEQYFGPGTRLTVT.

This sequence joins TRBV10-3 and TRBJ2-6; maybe TRBD2 (6 bases). The CDR3 contains 17 residues. V lost 2 bases to trimming and J lost 0 bases, with 11 bases between them. Germline V gene lookup returns CDR1 ENHRY and CDR2 SYGVKD. The CDR3: CAISEGGSSSGANVLTF. The CDR3 DNA reads as TGTGCCATCAGTGAGGGAGGGTCTAGCTCTGGGGCCAACGTCCTGACTTTC.

This clone has only a few counts. The genes are TRBV19 and TRBJ1-3; TRBD1 matches at 7 bases. V trimming: 5 bases; J trimming: 0 bases; junction bases outside the gene matches: 7. This CDR3 is 16 amino acids long. Germline V CDR1 and CDR2: LNHDA, SQIVND (reference sequence). CDR3 sequence: CASSPGQPRSGNTIYF. CDR3 bases: TGTGCCAGTAGTCCGGGACAGCCACGCTCTGGAAACACCATATATTTT.